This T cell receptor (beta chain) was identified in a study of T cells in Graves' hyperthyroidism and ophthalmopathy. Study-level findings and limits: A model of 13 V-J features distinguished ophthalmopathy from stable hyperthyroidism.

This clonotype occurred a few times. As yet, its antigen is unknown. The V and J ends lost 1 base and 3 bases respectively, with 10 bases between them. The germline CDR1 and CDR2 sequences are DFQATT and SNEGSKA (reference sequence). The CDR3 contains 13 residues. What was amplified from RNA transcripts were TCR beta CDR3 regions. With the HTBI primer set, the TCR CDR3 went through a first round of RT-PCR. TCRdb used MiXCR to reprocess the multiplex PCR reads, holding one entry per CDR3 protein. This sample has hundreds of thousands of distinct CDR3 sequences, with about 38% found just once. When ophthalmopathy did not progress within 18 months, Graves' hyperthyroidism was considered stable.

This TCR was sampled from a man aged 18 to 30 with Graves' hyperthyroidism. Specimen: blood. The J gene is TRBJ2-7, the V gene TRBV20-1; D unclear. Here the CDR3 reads CSARVNPDYEQYF. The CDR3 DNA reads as TGCAGTGCTAGAGTAAATCCCGACTACGAGCAGTACTTC.